Following are 25 T cell receptor beta chains from one sample sequenced in a study of STAT3 mutations in large granular lymphocyte leukemia. Study-wide points: In T-cell large granular lymphocyte leukemia, about half of patients showed multiple immunodominant subclonotypes.

Method: immunoSEQ multiplex PCR; TCRdb's copy keeps in-frame clones and lacks some. The sample shows fewer than 1,500 clones, approximately 2.3% of them seen only once. These receptors lack a known antigen. Specimen: PBMCs. The source is a human donor with T large granular lymphocyte leukemia. Some clones in this sample may be carry-over from other donors' samples.

Only a few counts were recorded for this clone. This chain uses TRBV28 with TRBJ1-5; D unclear. The length of the CDR3 is 11 residues. With 1 base removed from V and 9 bases from J, the gap between germline ends came to 4 bases. Germline CDR1 MDHEN, CDR2 SYDVKM. CDR3 DNA: TGTGCCAGCAGTTTATCTGCGCCCCAGCATTTT. Its translation: CASSLSAPQHF.

This clone was observed a few times. This chain links TRBV15 with TRBJ1-2; D ambiguous. Deletions cut 4 bases from V and 4 bases from J, with 13 bases between. Germline V gives CDR1 LNHNV, CDR2 YYDKDF (reference sequence). The CDR3 runs 14 residues. CDR3 DNA: TGTGCCACCAGCACCAGGACCAGCGGCTATGGCTACACCTTC. Translating gives CATSTRTSGYGYTF.

The V gene is TRBV28, the J gene TRBJ2-5, with a tentative D call TRBD2 (6 bases). V gave up 6 bases and J gave up 2 bases, with 16 bases separating them. Germline lookup yields CDR1 MDHEN and CDR2 SYDVKM. The CDR3 length is 15 residues. CDR3 DNA: TGTGCCAGCAGCCCCCGGGAAGGAGGGCAAGAGACCCAGTACTTC. Its protein product is CASSPREGGQETQYF.

This clone was recorded a few times. CDR3 residues: CASSLGQVEETQYF. CDR3 DNA sequence: TGCGCCAGCAGCTTGGGGCAGGTCGAGGAGACCCAGTACTTC. V gene TRBV5-1 combines with J gene TRBJ2-5; D unclear. The CDR3 sequence is 14 residues long. The germline gives CDR1 SGHRS, CDR2 YFSETQ. Trimming removed 0 bases from V and 5 bases from J, with 11 bases in between.

The genes are TRBV19 and TRBJ1-2; D might be TRBD1 (5 bases). The V end lost 7 bases, the J end lost 0 bases, and 12 bases lay between the germline ends. The V gene's germline CDR1 is LNHDA and CDR2 SQIVND (reference sequence). This CDR3 region has 14 residues. CDR3 bases: TGTGCCAGTACCTTTGGGGGAGCTAACTATGGCTACACCTTC. Encoded protein: CASTFGGANYGYTF. The variable domain in full, completed from reference TRBV19 and TRBJ1-2, reads DGGITQSPKYLFRKEGQNVTLSCEQNLNHDAMYWYRQDPGQGLRLIYYSQIVNDFQKGDIAEGYSVSREKKESFPLTVTSAQKNPTAFYLCASTFGGANYGYTFGSGTRLTVV.

This clone was seen more than once but under ten times. This rearrangement joins TRBV4-3 to TRBJ1-2, with TRBD1 as a possible D gene (5 bases). The length of the CDR3 is 15 residues. V was trimmed by 1 base and J by 8 bases, leaving 17 bases between them. The germline CDR1 and CDR2 sequences are LGHNA and YSLEER. The CDR3 here is CASSQATDISQGYTF. In DNA form, the CDR3 reads TGCGCCAGCAGCCAAGCGACAGACATCTCGCAAGGCTACACCTTC.

In its sample, this clone was seen a few times. The V call is TRBV6-6, the J call TRBJ2-1, with D possibly being TRBD1 or TRBD2 (5 bases each). Trimming stripped 2 bases from V and 9 bases from J, with 17 bases between. CDR3 length equals 15 residues. CDR1 is MNHNY, CDR2 SVGAGI, per germline (reference sequence). CDR3 nucleotide sequence: TGTGCCAGCAGTTACGCGCCCCGGGGACGGGGTGAGCAGTTCTTC. Translated: CASSYAPRGRGEQFF.

This clone turned up a few times. CDR3 amino acids: CASSLVMGGSAGTEAFF. The CDR3, as DNA: TGTGCCAGCAGCTTAGTCATGGGTGGCTCAGCAGGCACTGAAGCTTTCTTT. The chain combines TRBV7-8 with TRBJ1-1; the D is unclear. Germline CDR1 and CDR2: SGHVS and FQNEAQ. This CDR3 region has 17 residues. V lost 1 base, J lost 4 bases, and 19 bases lay in between.

A few counts support this clone. This chain connects TRBV18 to TRBJ1-5; D unresolved. Germline CDR1 and CDR2: KGHSH and LQKENI. V lost 5 bases to trimming and J lost 0 bases, with 8 bases between them. This CDR3 is built from 14 residues. CDR3 nucleotide sequence: TGTGCCAGCTCATGGGCTTATAGCAATCAGCCCCAGCATTTT. It codes for CASSWAYSNQPQHF. The variable domain in full, completed from reference TRBV18 and TRBJ1-5, reads NAGVMQNPRHLVRRRGQEARLRCSPMKGHSHVYWYRQLPEEGLKFMVYLQKENIIDESGMPKERFSAEFPKEGPSILRIQQVVRGDSAAYFCASSWAYSNQPQHFGDGTRLSIL.

The rearrangement uses TRBV30 and TRBJ2-7; 7 positions match TRBD1. The V gene's germline CDR1 is GTSNPN and CDR2 SVGIG (reference sequence). This CDR3 has 11 amino acids. The trim removed 3 bases at V and 4 bases at J, leaving 0 bases unmatched. The CDR3 DNA is TGTGCCTGGAGGACAGGGTACGAGCAGTACTTC. Translating gives CAWRTGYEQYF.

This clone has just a few counts. V gene TRBV18 combines with J gene TRBJ2-3; 9 bases align to TRBD1. V was pared by 2 bases and J by 3 bases, with 3 bases of the junction left unmatched. The CDR3 spans 15 residues. CDR1 KGHSH and CDR2 LQKENI come from the germline V gene. CDR3 sequence (DNA): TGTGCCAGCTCACCAGGGACAGGGTTAACAGATACGCAGTATTTT. It translates to CASSPGTGLTDTQYF.

Only a few counts were recorded for this clone. This rearrangement joins TRBV5-1 to TRBJ2-4; weak D call: TRBD2 (6 bases). V lost 0 bases, J lost 8 bases, and 15 bases lay in between. Germline values: CDR1 SGHRS, CDR2 YFSETQ. This CDR3 comprises 15 residues. The CDR3 protein is CASSLAGGVMDIQYF. As DNA, the CDR3 is TGCGCCAGCAGCTTGGCCGGAGGGGTGATGGACATTCAGTACTTC.

In its sample, this clone was seen a few times. The chain carries TRBV5-1 and TRBJ2-1, with no clear D. Trimming took 0 bases from V and 0 from J, leaving 7 bases between them. Germline values: CDR1 SGHRS, CDR2 YFSETQ. The CDR3 is made up of 15 amino acids. CDR3 sequence reads: CASSLDSRSYNEQFF. The DNA of the CDR3 is TGCGCCAGCAGCTTGGACAGCCGCTCCTACAATGAGCAGTTCTTC.

V and J are TRBV5-1 and TRBJ2-1; D may be TRBD1 or TRBD2 (5 bases each). Germline V lookup: CDR1 SGHRS, CDR2 YFSETQ. V gave up 0 bases and J gave up 4 bases, with 11 bases separating them. The CDR3 is 15 residues long. The CDR3 DNA reads as TGCGCCAGCAGCTTGGAGCCGGGGCGGTACAATGAGCAGTTCTTC. Residues: CASSLEPGRYNEQFF.

This clone came up a few times. The chain uses TRBV5-1 and TRBJ2-1; no reliable D call. The V gene lost 4 bases and the J gene lost 3 bases, with 17 bases spanning the gap. CDR3 length: 16 residues. CDR1 SGHRS and CDR2 YFSETQ come from the germline V gene. CDR3 sequence: CASSPLGEALYNEQFF. The CDR3 DNA reads TGCGCCAGCAGCCCCCTCGGAGAGGCCCTCTACAATGAGCAGTTCTTC.

The chain employs TRBV15 and TRBJ2-7; the D gene is possibly TRBD1 (6 bases). The germline gives CDR1 LNHNV, CDR2 YYDKDF (reference sequence). This CDR3 is 15 amino acids long. V lost 1 base, J lost 2 bases, and 12 bases lay in between. The CDR3, as DNA: TGTGCCACCAGCAGAGGGAGACAGGCCACCTACGAGCAGTACTTC. Translation gives CATSRGRQATYEQYF.

This clone came up a few times. This chain uses TRBV29-1 with TRBJ2-1; D is possibly TRBD1 (5 bases). Trimming shortened V by 3 bases and J by 3 bases, and 9 bases separated the two germline ends. The CDR3 spans 13 residues. CDR1 is SQVTM, CDR2 ANQGSEA, per germline. The CDR3 DNA follows: TGCAGCGTTGAGTCAGGGTTCTACAATGAGCAGTTCTTC. This sequence encodes CSVESGFYNEQFF.

This clone occurred a few times. In nucleotides, the CDR3 is TGTGCCAGCAGCCCCCTGGGACTAGGAACTTACGAGCAGTACTTC. Encoded protein: CASSPLGLGTYEQYF. The V call is TRBV5-4, the J call TRBJ2-7; 8 bases are shared with TRBD2. Per the germline V gene, CDR1 is SGHNT and CDR2 is YYREEE (reference sequence). The CDR3 totals 15 residues. Trimming cost V 4 bases and J 4 bases; bases outside gene matches: 10.

The V and J genes are TRBV4-3 and TRBJ2-3; a weak D match, TRBD2 (7 bases). CDR3 size: 17 residues. V was shortened by 0 bases and J by 4 bases, with 17 bases between the two germline ends. Germline loops: CDR1 LGHNA, CDR2 YSLEER. The CDR3 loop is CASSQELRGALSDTQYF. CDR3 nucleotide sequence: TGCGCCAGCAGCCAAGAACTACGGGGGGCCTTATCAGATACGCAGTATTTT.

This clone was seen only a few times. V usage is TRBV29-1 and J usage is TRBJ2-3; 7 bases agree with TRBD2. This CDR3 is built from 15 residues. The V and J ends lost 6 bases and 4 bases, in that order; junction bases with no gene match: 13. Per the germline V gene, CDR1 is SQVTM and CDR2 is ANQGSEA. In DNA form, the CDR3 reads TGCAGCGTCCTTGGGGTGGGGGGGAGCGCAGATACGCAGTATTTT. Translating it yields CSVLGVGGSADTQYF.

Judged by abundance, this clone is medium-sized. The gene calls are TRBV29-1 and TRBJ2-7; D remains ambiguous. V lost 2 bases to trimming and J lost 2 bases, with 4 bases between them. This CDR3 is 11 amino acids long. Germline CDR1 reads SQVTM; CDR2 reads ANQGSEA. DNA for the CDR3: TGCAGCGTTGAACAGGCCTACGAGCAGTACTTC. Protein product: CSVEQAYEQYF.

Within the sample, this clone is medium-sized. The V and J genes are TRBV29-1 and TRBJ1-2; D ambiguous. Germline-derived CDR1 and CDR2 are SQVTM and ANQGSEA. V lost 5 bases and J 6 bases, leaving 7 bases between the germline ends. The CDR3 is made up of 10 amino acids. CDR3 loop: CSVPLHGYTF. Here the CDR3 DNA reads TGCAGCGTTCCCCTGCATGGCTACACCTTC.

A few counts support this clone. J is TRBJ1-2 and V is TRBV30; unclear D gene. Germline V CDR1 and CDR2: GTSNPN, SVGIG (reference sequence). The ends were cut back, 0 bases at V and 8 bases at J, with 10 bases in the middle. The CDR3 has 12 residues. The CDR3 spells CAWSVSGRGYTF. CDR3 bases: TGTGCCTGGAGTGTAAGCGGGAGAGGCTACACCTTC.

This clone was recorded a few times. The V and J genes are TRBV28 and TRBJ1-5; D not certain. The CDR3 sequence is 11 residues long. Germline V gives CDR1 MDHEN, CDR2 SYDVKM. The V end lost 5 bases, the J end lost 2 bases, and 1 base lay between the germline ends. The CDR3 DNA is TGTGCCAGCAGTCGCAATCAGCCCCAGCATTTT. Residues: CASSRNQPQHF. The full variable domain, its missing parts supplied by reference TRBV28 and TRBJ1-5, is DVKVTQSSRYLVKRTGEKVFLECVQDMDHENMFWYRQDPGLGLRLIYFSYDVKMKEKGDIPEGYSVSREKKERFSLILESASTNQTSMYLCASSRNQPQHFGDGTRLSIL.

This clone was picked up a small number of times. The V gene is TRBV29-1, the J gene TRBJ2-7, with 7 bases matching TRBD1. V was pared by 5 bases and J by 2 bases, with 9 bases of the junction left unmatched. This CDR3 has 14 amino acids. The germline CDR1 and CDR2 sequences are SQVTM and ANQGSEA. The CDR3 region is CSVRTGAGPYEQYF. CDR3 DNA sequence: TGCAGCGTTCGAACAGGGGCCGGACCCTACGAGCAGTACTTC.